Presented here are 30 T cell receptor beta chains from one specimen sequenced in a study of blood T cells in healthy people across ages. Primers used in a second PCR of about 7 to 11 cycles were a sample-barcoded 5' primer and a J-beta primer mix. TCRdb re-called the 5' RACE reads through MiXCR, storing one row per CDR3 protein. Of approximately 670,000 distinct CDR3 sequences detected, about 43% appear once; the ten largest clones hold about 30%. The specimen sequenced was blood. The receptors here all came from a man aged 80 or over in good health.

The V and J genes are TRBV7-2 and TRBJ2-1; D possibly corresponds to TRBD1 (6 bases). Trimming left V 2 bases short and J 4 bases short, with 18 bases between. Germline lookup yields CDR1 SGHTA and CDR2 FQGNSA. The CDR3 totals 17 residues. CDR3 region: CASSLNGGWGRYNEQFF. The CDR3 DNA reads as TGTGCCAGCAGCTTAAATGGTGGATGGGGGCGGTACAATGAGCAGTTCTTC.

Points on this clonotype: One end of the junction varies from germline; a read error may be responsible. The rearrangement links TRBV25-1 to TRBJ1-6, with unresolved D. The CDR3 contains 12 residues. Looked up from germline, CDR1 is MGHDK and CDR2 is SYGVNS. CDR3 nucleotide sequence: TGTGCCAGCAGTGGCGGGGTCAAACCCCCCCACTTT. It yields the protein CASSGGVKPPHF. The full variable domain, its missing parts supplied by reference TRBV25-1 and TRBJ1-6, is EADIYQTPRYLVIGTGKKITLECSQTMGHDKMYWYQQDPGMELHLIHYSYGVNSTEKGDLSSESTVSRIRTEHFPLTLESARPSHTSQYLCASSGGVKPPHFGNGTRLTVT.

About this clonotype: At one end the junction does not follow the germline gene, possibly because of a read error. The chain links TRBV6-1 to TRBJ2-3, with D possibly TRBD1 on 6 matching bases. Germline lookup yields CDR1 MNHNS and CDR2 SASEGT. The CDR3 sequence is 17 residues long. Here the CDR3 reads CAGSGKPGQPGTDTQYF. For the CDR3, the DNA is TGTGCCGGCAGTGGGAAACCGGGACAACCCGGCACAGATACGCAGTATTTT.

The CDR3 nucleotides read TGTGCCAGCAGTGACGACGTTTCCCGCGGGACAGGGGCTAACTATGGCTACACCTTC. Translating it yields CASSDDVSRGTGANYGYTF. The chain links TRBV6-1 to TRBJ1-2; 10 nucleotides align to TRBD1. The CDR3 extends over 19 amino acids. With V trimmed by 3 bases and J by 0 bases, 13 bases remained unmatched. Germline CDR1 is MNHNS and CDR2 is SASEGT.

This chain links TRBV27 with TRBJ2-2; possible D gene TRBD1, 6 bases. Trimming stripped 4 bases from V and 0 bases from J, with 12 bases between. This CDR3 is built from 16 residues. Per germline, CDR1 MNHEY and CDR2 SMNVEV (reference sequence). The CDR3 region has the DNA TGTGCCAGCAGTTCCCCCTCAGGGGCGAACACCGGGGAGCTGTTTTTT. Protein product: CASSSPSGANTGELFF.

This clonotype came up a few times. The chain has TRBV6-2 or TRBV6-3 and TRBJ2-5, with D possibly called TRBD1 or TRBD2 (5 bases each). This CDR3 contains 17 residues. Germline lookup yields CDR1 MNHEY and CDR2 SVGEGT. V was pared by 0 bases and J by 8 bases, with 22 bases between. The CDR3: CASSYSKGSSRSGTQYF. The CDR3, as DNA: TGTGCCAGCAGTTACTCGAAGGGGAGTAGCAGGTCAGGTACCCAGTACTTC.

This clonotype occurred a few times. The chain is built from TRBV4-1 and TRBJ1-1; D is possibly TRBD1 (6 bases). Trimming stripped 0 bases from V and 3 bases from J, with 20 bases between. This CDR3 spans 18 amino acids. Germline loops: CDR1 MGHRA, CDR2 YSYEKL. The chain's CDR3 is CASSQEWQGLKGYTEAFF. For the CDR3, the DNA is TGCGCCAGCAGCCAAGAATGGCAGGGGCTTAAGGGGTACACTGAAGCTTTCTTT.

The chain links TRBV6-2 or TRBV6-3 to TRBJ2-1; 12 positions agree with TRBD2. CDR3 length: 14 amino acids. With 5 bases clipped from V and 9 bases from J, the junction kept 5 bases outside the gene matches. The germline CDR1 and CDR2 sequences are MNHEY and SVGEGT. CDR3 nucleotide sequence: TGTGCCAGCAGTCTTACTAGCGGGGGGTCTGAGCAGTTCTTC. Amino acids: CASSLTSGGSEQFF.

The chain uses TRBV2 and TRBJ1-6, with D possibly matching TRBD1 (5 bases). CDR3 length: 16 amino acids. Per the germline V gene, CDR1 is SNHLY and CDR2 is FYNNEI. Trimming pared 7 bases from V and 9 bases from J, leaving 22 bases between. CDR3 loop: CASNSPGVGAGSPLHF. The CDR3 DNA is TGTGCCAGCAACTCCCCCGGGGTAGGGGCGGGTTCACCCCTCCACTTT.

This rearrangement joins TRBV27 to TRBJ2-1; 8 bases are a match to TRBD2. The closer fit of TRBJ2-7 to the DNA end suggests the J call may be wrong. The length of the CDR3 is 15 residues. Germline V gene data show CDR1 as MNHEY and CDR2 as SMNVEV (reference sequence). The CDR3 DNA is TGTGCCAGCAGAACCATAGCGGGGAACTACAATGAGCAGTACTTC. This sequence encodes CASRTIAGNYNEQYF.

The chain recombines TRBV5-1 with TRBJ2-5; the D gene is possibly TRBD2 (6 bases). The J call could be wrong; TRBJ2-7 is a better fit for the DNA end. CDR1 and CDR2 (germline): SGHRS, YFSETQ. CDR3 size: 16 residues. DNA of the CDR3: TGCGCCAGCAGCTTGGATGGGAGGAAAGGGCTCTACGAGCAGTACTTC. It encodes CASSLDGRKGLYEQYF.

In the case of this clonotype: Sequence at one end of the junction differs from germline and may be a read error. The chain joins TRBV5-1 to TRBJ2-7; 9 nucleotides match TRBD2. This CDR3 is built from 16 residues. Germline CDR1 reads SGHRS; CDR2 reads YFSETQ. In DNA form, the CDR3 reads TGCGCCAGCGGCTTGGATAGCGGGGGCAGCTCCTACGAGCAGTACTTC. It is translated as CASGLDSGGSSYEQYF.

This clonotype appeared a few times. The gene calls are TRBV4-3 and TRBJ1-1; maybe TRBD1 (6 bases). The CDR3 extends over 13 amino acids. Trimming took 3 bases from V and 11 from J, leaving 16 bases between them. CDR1 is LGHNA, CDR2 YSLEER, per germline. Here the CDR3 reads CASSQGGPTDAFF. For the CDR3, the DNA is TGCGCCAGCAGCCAGGGGGGGCCGACAGACGCTTTCTTT.

This chain connects TRBV7-2 to TRBJ2-7, with 16 bases fitting TRBD2. V lost 1 base and J lost 4; bases outside the gene matches: 7. The CDR3 is 18 amino acids. Germline V CDR1 and CDR2: SGHTA, FQGNSA. CDR3 coding DNA: TGTGCCAGCAGCTTAGGTGGGACTAGCGGGAGGGCCTCGTACGAGCAGTACTTC. The encoded protein is CASSLGGTSGRASYEQYF.

This clonotype has at least ten counts. This chain uses TRBV5-1 with TRBJ2-3, with 8 positions matching TRBD2. This CDR3 spans 14 amino acids. Germline CDR1 reads SGHRS; CDR2 reads YFSETQ. Trimming at V came to 4 bases and at J to 4 bases, leaving 5 bases not matched to a gene. The CDR3 protein is CASSTGTRSDTQYF. The CDR3, as DNA: TGCGCCAGCAGCACCGGGACTAGGTCAGATACGCAGTATTTT.

The chain is built from TRBV5-4 and TRBJ2-1; maybe TRBD1 (6 bases). There are 17 residues in the CDR3. CDR1 is SGHNT and CDR2 is YYREEE in the germline V gene (reference sequence). V gave up 4 bases and J gave up 5 bases, with 22 bases separating them. The CDR3 coding sequence is TGTGCCAGCAGCCGGAGCCTTCAAGGACAGTCCAACAATGAGCAGTTCTTC. Protein: CASSRSLQGQSNNEQFF. Together with reference TRBV5-4 and TRBJ2-1, the CDR3 gives the full variable domain: ETGVTQSPTHLIKTRGQQVTLRCSSQSGHNTVSWYQQALGQGPQFIFQYYREEENGRGNFPPRFSGLQFPNYSSELNVNALELDDSALYLCASSRSLQGQSNNEQFFGPGTRLTVL.

The V call is TRBV7-2, the J call TRBJ1-5, with no clear D. Germline V lookup: CDR1 SGHTA, CDR2 FQGNSA. Trimming pared 1 base from V and 3 bases from J, leaving 4 bases between. This CDR3 is built from 13 residues. The CDR3 protein is CASSLGLNQPQHF. CDR3 coding DNA: TGTGCCAGCAGCTTAGGCCTCAATCAGCCCCAGCATTTT.

This chain connects TRBV5-1 to TRBJ1-6; 7 positions match TRBD1. Germline V gene data show CDR1 as SGHRS and CDR2 as YFSETQ. The CDR3 consists of 16 residues. Losses at the gene ends were 2 bases for V and 4 bases for J; bases not matched to a gene: 6. The CDR3 region has the DNA TGCGCCAGCAGCTTATCTCCGGGACAGTATAATTCACCCCTCCACTTT. As protein: CASSLSPGQYNSPLHF.

The chain links TRBV19 to TRBJ2-3; a weak D match, TRBD2 (7 bases). Germline values: CDR1 LNHDA, CDR2 SQIVND (reference sequence). V lost 10 bases, J lost 0 bases, and 17 bases lay in between. The CDR3 extends over 15 amino acids. CDR3 in DNA: TGTGCCACAAATAGGCGGGGGCAAAGCACAGATACGCAGTATTTT. Protein product: CATNRRGQSTDTQYF.

This clonotype is a singleton in its sample. This chain links TRBV7-2 with TRBJ1-6; perhaps TRBD1 as D (6 bases). Trimming removed 5 bases from V and 10 bases from J, with 21 bases in between. Looked up from germline, CDR1 is SGHTA and CDR2 is FQGNSA. CDR3 length equals 16 residues. CDR3 protein: CASSPQPPGVESPLHF. CDR3 in DNA: TGTGCCAGCAGCCCCCAACCCCCAGGGGTAGAGTCACCCCTCCACTTT.

This chain links TRBV18 with TRBJ2-1; 9 nucleotides agree with TRBD1. The CDR3 extends over 16 amino acids. Germline trimming cut 0 bases from V and 6 bases from J; bases unmatched to any gene: 6. Germline V gene lookup returns CDR1 KGHSH and CDR2 LQKENI. CDR3 sequence (DNA): TGTGCCAGCTCACCACCTGGGACAGGGTTTTTCAATGAGCAGTTCTTC. Translation gives CASSPPGTGFFNEQFF.

Concerning this clonotype itself: At one of its ends the junction is not consistent with the germline gene, which may arise from a read error. This rearrangement joins TRBV4-3 to TRBJ1-6, with TRBD1 as a possible D gene (6 bases). This CDR3 has 19 amino acids. The germline gives CDR1 LGHNA, CDR2 YSLEER. Written as DNA, the CDR3 is TGCGCCAGCAGCCACACTGGGAGAGGGGGGGGCTTCGGTTATTCACCCCTCCCCTTT. Its translation is CASSHTGRGGGFGYSPLPF.

The chain employs TRBV2 and TRBJ2-1; 7 bases agree with TRBD1. The germline CDR1 and CDR2 sequences are SNHLY and FYNNEI. CDR3 size: 14 residues. V dropped 9 bases and J dropped 1; count of bases not matched to a gene: 6. CDR3 in amino acids: CARGRQGSYNEQFF. The CDR3, as DNA: TGTGCCAGGGGTCGACAGGGTTCCTACAATGAGCAGTTCTTC.

V usage is TRBV29-1 and J usage is TRBJ2-5; 9 bases align to TRBD1. The V gene end was trimmed by 4 bases and the J gene end by 0 bases; junction bases not matched to a gene: 12. Germline V gene lookup returns CDR1 SQVTM and CDR2 ANQGSEA. The CDR3 is 17 amino acids. The CDR3 reads CSVVPFGTGFNQETQYF. Written as DNA, the CDR3 is TGCAGCGTTGTACCGTTTGGGACAGGGTTTAACCAAGAGACCCAGTACTTC.

As for this clonotype: This sequence may be a read error, since a much larger clone differs from it by one base. The chain is built from TRBV7-2 and TRBJ1-2; D is uncertain. V was trimmed by 5 bases and J by 2 bases, leaving 15 bases between them. Germline-derived CDR1 and CDR2 are SGHTA and FQGNSA. The CDR3 contains 15 residues. DNA of the CDR3: TGTGCCAGCAGCCCCAATGACGGCCCCAACTATGGCTACACCTTC. Its protein product is CASSPNDGPNYGYTF.

The chain employs TRBV12-3 or TRBV12-4 and TRBJ1-2; 8 bases line up with TRBD1. The length of the CDR3 is 14 residues. V shed 5 bases, J shed 4 bases, and the junction held 6 bases outside the gene matches. The CDR3 region is CASSVQGGPYGYTF. In DNA, the CDR3 is TGTGCCAGCAGTGTACAGGGGGGTCCCTATGGCTACACCTTC.

This clonotype showed up just a few times. This may stem from a read error, because a much larger clone lies one nucleotide away. The J gene is TRBJ2-1, the V gene TRBV20-1; D unclear. The CDR3 runs 15 residues. Germline CDR1 reads DFQATT; CDR2 reads SNEGSKA (reference sequence). Trimming pared 2 bases from V and 2 bases from J, leaving 13 bases between. CDR3: CSARLVPLAYNEQFF. The CDR3 bases are TGCAGTGCTAGACTTGTCCCCCTCGCCTACAATGAGCAGTTCTTC.

The table lists this clonotype with a count of one. The chain carries TRBV6-7 and TRBJ2-7, with D unresolved. TRBV6-7 is an ORF for which the function is uncertain. V was shortened by 0 bases and J by 7 bases, with 19 bases between the two germline ends. The CDR3 extends over 16 amino acids. CDR3 amino acids: CASSYSNHSGWGEQYF. In nucleotides, the CDR3 is TGTGCCAGCAGTTACTCGAACCACTCCGGGTGGGGTGAGCAGTACTTC.

V usage is TRBV5-1 and J usage is TRBJ2-4; D might be TRBD1 or TRBD2, each matching 5 bases. V lost 0 bases and J 8 bases, leaving 12 bases between the germline ends. This CDR3 is 14 amino acids long. Germline CDR1 SGHRS, CDR2 YFSETQ. The CDR3 coding sequence is TGCGCCAGCAGCTTGGCCGGGACGGAAGACATTCAGTACTTC. It is translated as CASSLAGTEDIQYF.

This clonotype was seen a handful of times. The chain links TRBV20-1 to TRBJ2-3; 12 nucleotides align to TRBD1. CDR1 and CDR2 from the germline V gene are DFQATT and SNEGSKA (reference sequence). The CDR3 totals 15 residues. Trimming took 6 bases from V and 3 from J; bases not matched to a gene: 7. The CDR3 protein is CSAPWDRGRTDTQYF. The DNA of the CDR3 is TGCAGTGCCCCCTGGGACAGGGGGCGAACAGATACGCAGTATTTT.